A selection of T cell receptor beta chains follows, all from one sample in a study of T cells in Graves' hyperthyroidism and ophthalmopathy. TCRdb ran MiXCR on the multiplex PCR reads and lists one entry per CDR3 protein. The data show 350,000 to 400,000 distinct CDR3 sequences, with just under 15% seen just once and less than 35% held by the top ten. Input material: blood. The receptor source for this set is a woman aged 30 to 39 with Graves' hyperthyroidism. CDR3s include the opening cysteine and the closing phenylalanine or tryptophan. D genes are given only for firm matches. Only some rows state a clone size, as once, few, many or a class for expanded clones.

V	size	J	D	CDR3	DNA
TRBV3-1	.	TRBJ2-2	.	CASSQGGGGSTGELFF	TGTGCCAGCAGCCAAGGGGGCGGGGGCTCCACCGGGGAGCTGTTTTTT
TRBV11-2	many	TRBJ2-3	TRBD1	CASSDRQGGTDTQYF	TGTGCCAGCAGCGACCGACAGGGTGGAACAGATACGCAGTATTTT
TRBV19	.	TRBJ1-5	.	CASSMRRSNQPQHF	TGTGCCAGTAGTATGCGGAGAAGCAATCAGCCCCAGCATTTT
TRBV20-1	many	TRBJ2-2	.	CSADTKYLNTGELFF	TGCAGTGCCGACACTAAATATCTGAACACCGGGGAGCTGTTTTTT
TRBV20-1	.	TRBJ2-5	.	CSAGGGKETQYF	TGCAGTGCCGGGGGTGGGAAAGAGACCCAGTACTTC
TRBV2	many	TRBJ2-5	.	CASSASRGGETQYF	TGTGCCAGCAGTGCAAGCAGGGGAGGAGAGACCCAGTACTTC
TRBV20-1	.	TRBJ2-3	TRBD2	CSATGLAGRNTQYF	TGCAGTGCTACGGGACTAGCGGGAAGGAATACGCAGTATTTT
TRBV20-1	many	TRBJ2-3	.	CSARVSPGGTDTQYF	TGCAGTGCTAGAGTATCACCGGGAGGCACAGATACGCAGTATTTT
TRBV5-6	many	TRBJ1-1	.	CASSLATGYDTEAFF	TGTGCCAGCAGCTTGGCCACAGGGTATGACACTGAAGCTTTCTTT
TRBV12-3/TRBV12-4	many	TRBJ2-3	.	CASFPAATDTQYF	TGTGCCAGCTTCCCGGCGGCCACAGATACGCAGTATTTT
TRBV28	.	TRBJ1-3	.	CASSFRTVYSGNTIYF	TGTGCCAGCAGTTTCCGGACAGTATACTCTGGAAACACCATATATTTT
TRBV28	many	TRBJ2-7	TRBD2	CASKRGAGGQYF	TGTGCCAGCAAGCGGGGGGCAGGGGGGCAGTACTTC
TRBV5-4	.	TRBJ1-4	.	CASSLAGGIASEKLFF	TGTGCCAGCAGCTTGGCCGGGGGGATCGCTTCGGAAAAACTGTTTTTT
TRBV30	.	TRBJ2-5	TRBD1	CAWSGHQDREETQYF	TGTGCCTGGAGTGGGCACCAGGACAGGGAAGAGACCCAGTACTTC
TRBV6-5	.	TRBJ2-3	.	CASSYSIVGLADTQYF	TGTGCCAGCAGTTACTCGATAGTAGGGTTAGCGGATACGCAGTATTTT
TRBV18	many	TRBJ2-1	TRBD2	CASSPQLAGPSSYNEQFF	TGTGCCAGCTCACCACAACTAGCGGGGCCGAGCTCCTACAATGAGCAGTTCTTC
TRBV6-6	many	TRBJ2-5	.	CASSYRGGRETQYF	TGTGCCAGCAGTTACAGGGGCGGAAGAGAGACCCAGTACTTC
TRBV18	.	TRBJ2-7	.	CASSREWDDEQYF	TGTGCCAGCTCCCGGGAGTGGGATGACGAGCAGTACTTC
TRBV7-9	many	TRBJ1-1	.	CASSEGLGGAFF	TGTGCCAGCAGCGAAGGACTTGGAGGAGCTTTCTTT
TRBV5-1	many	TRBJ1-5	TRBD1	CASSLGPTGGHQPQHF	TGCGCCAGCAGCCTCGGACCCACAGGGGGCCATCAGCCCCAGCATTTT
TRBV12-3/TRBV12-4	many	TRBJ1-5	.	CASSFSDKFQPQHF	TGTGCCAGCAGTTTTTCCGACAAGTTTCAGCCCCAGCATTTT
TRBV20-1	.	TRBJ2-7	TRBD2	CSAQGTSDSYEQYF	TGCAGTGCTCAAGGGACTAGCGACTCCTACGAGCAGTACTTC
TRBV24-1	few	TRBJ1-5	.	CATSDGAAQHF	TGTGCCACCAGTGATGGGGCAGCCCAGCATTTT
TRBV2	many	TRBJ1-1	.	CASRPSLGGTEAFF	TGTGCCAGCAGGCCTTCTCTAGGGGGTACTGAAGCTTTCTTT
TRBV12-3/TRBV12-4	.	TRBJ2-1	.	CASSGGQRNNEQFF	TGTGCCAGCAGCGGGGGACAGCGAAACAATGAGCAGTTCTTC
TRBV27	many	TRBJ2-6	TRBD1	CASSFRGQGLGRGSGANVLTF	TGTGCCAGCAGTTTTCGGGGACAGGGGCTAGGCCGAGGCTCTGGGGCCAACGTCCTGACTTTC
TRBV20-1	.	TRBJ2-7	.	CSARRGLYEQYF	TGCAGTGCGCGCAGGGGCCTCTACGAGCAGTACTTC
TRBV6-1	many	TRBJ2-1	.	CATRASGNEQFF	TGTGCCACCAGGGCCTCAGGGAATGAGCAGTTCTTC
TRBV20-1	many	TRBJ2-1	TRBD2	CSALLAGGSNSYNEQFF	TGCAGTGCTCTCCTAGCGGGAGGTTCCAACTCCTACAATGAGCAGTTCTTC
TRBV30	many	TRBJ2-3	.	CAWTGTSTDTQYF	TGTGCCTGGACAGGGACGAGCACAGATACGCAGTATTTT
TRBV9	.	TRBJ2-2	.	CASSEGGVLTGELFF	TGTGCCAGCAGCGAAGGGGGAGTCTTGACCGGGGAGCTGTTTTTT
TRBV5-6	.	TRBJ2-1	.	CASSPAVSGFWSYNEQFF	TGTGCCAGCAGCCCGGCCGTCAGTGGCTTTTGGTCCTACAATGAGCAGTTCTTC
TRBV12-3/TRBV12-4	many	TRBJ1-2	TRBD1	CASRETGQGASGYTF	TGTGCCAGCAGAGAAACGGGACAGGGGGCGTCGGGCTACACCTTC
TRBV5-1	many	TRBJ2-7	.	CASSLNPRGRSGHEQYF	TGCGCCAGCAGCTTGAACCCACGGGGAAGGTCCGGTCACGAGCAGTACTTC
TRBV18	many	TRBJ2-1	.	CASSPNRLRYNEQFF	TGTGCCAGCTCACCAAACAGGTTGAGGTACAATGAGCAGTTCTTC
TRBV5-4	few	TRBJ1-2	TRBD1	CASSWGQADYGYTF	TGTGCCAGCAGCTGGGGACAGGCGGACTATGGCTACACCTTC
TRBV5-6	.	TRBJ2-1	TRBD2	CASSTRTSGTSFSYNERFF	TGTGCCAGCAGCACCCGGACTAGCGGGACATCCTTCTCCTACAATGAGCGGTTCTTC
TRBV28	many	TRBJ1-2	TRBD1	CASSPVGDRGSYGYTF	TGTGCCAGCAGTCCTGTGGGGGACAGGGGGTCCTATGGCTACACCTTC
TRBV3-1	many	TRBJ2-3	TRBD2	CASSQDLASGPIGTQYF	TGTGCCAGCAGCCAAGATTTGGCTAGCGGTCCTATCGGTACGCAGTATTTT
TRBV10-3	.	TRBJ1-3	.	CAISAGNTIYF	TGTGCCATCAGTGCTGGAAACACCATATATTTT
TRBV28	many	TRBJ2-1	.	CASRTGTIDEQFF	TGTGCCAGCAGAACCGGGACAATCGATGAGCAGTTCTTC
TRBV29-1	few	TRBJ2-7	.	CSVGIRQDSYEQYF	TGCAGCGTTGGAATTCGACAGGACTCCTACGAGCAGTACTTC
TRBV6-6	few	TRBJ1-5	.	CASSYSRDVSNQPQHF	TGTGCCAGCAGTTACTCTCGCGACGTTAGCAATCAGCCCCAGCATTTT
TRBV12-3/TRBV12-4	.	TRBJ2-7	TRBD2	CASRPQEAGGREQYF	TGTGCCAGCAGGCCCCAGGAAGCGGGGGGCCGGGAGCAGTACTTC
TRBV20-1	few	TRBJ1-1	.	CSANDPGRVRTEAFF	TGCAGTGCTAATGACCCGGGACGCGTTCGCACTGAAGCTTTCTTT
TRBV20-1	many	TRBJ2-3	TRBD2	CSARAKLTSGRLSDTQYF	TGCAGTGCTAGAGCCAAACTAACTAGCGGGAGGTTGTCTGATACGCAGTATTTT
TRBV5-1	few	TRBJ2-1	.	CASSLPLAGNEQFF	TGCGCCAGCAGCTTGCCCCTAGCTGGAAATGAGCAGTTCTTC
TRBV30	many	TRBJ1-1	.	CAWRFRMNTEAFF	TGTGCCTGGAGATTTCGCATGAACACTGAAGCTTTCTTT
TRBV9	few	TRBJ2-3	.	CASSLTVASTDTQYF	TGTGCCAGCAGTCTAACAGTGGCTAGCACAGATACGCAGTATTTT
TRBV20-1	many	TRBJ1-5	.	CSAVGHSNQPQHF	TGCAGTGCCGTTGGCCATAGCAATCAGCCCCAGCATTTT
TRBV2	.	TRBJ2-5	.	CASSRDGGTQYF	TGTGCCAGCAGTCGGGACGGGGGGACCCAGTACTTC